This entry features one TCR beta chain sequence. The sample originates from a study of blood T cell repertoires in COVID-19. Study context: The cDNA or gDNA used as material had been derived from T cells, B-cell-depleted T cells, or PBMCs.

Original analysis: Quantification of nucleated cells was approximated via reference gene primer amplification. Sequencing used immunoSEQ multiplex PCR; TCRdb keeps in-frame clones, though not all of them. Clonal size and the V and J genes are those of that table, whereas D and trimming came from the DNA. There are roughly 200,000 clones in the sample; 90% occur only once, and about 0.58% lies in the top ten. In germline, CDR1 is SGHDN, CDR2 FVKESK. The CDR3 sequence is 14 residues long. V was clipped by 1 base and J by 1 base, with 4 bases between them. J is TRBJ2-2 and V is TRBV14; D not resolved. The receptor was derived from a man aged 45 to 65 with acute or convalescent COVID-19. The sample was peripheral blood. The CDR3 nucleotides read TGTGCCAGCAGCCAAGGCGGGAACACCGGGGAGCTGTTTTTT. Protein: CASSQGGNTGELFF.